These T cell receptor beta chains were read from a single sample in a study of blood T cell repertoires in COVID-19. Only in-frame clones appear in the TCRdb table, and some are missing; sequencing was by immunoSEQ multiplex PCR. The sample has about 210,000 clones, about 87% seen once. The sequencing sample was made of PBMCs or T cells enriched from blood (not recorded which). The receptors derive from a man aged 18 to 35 with acute COVID-19. The CDR3 runs from the conserved cysteine through the conserved F or W. D genes are given only for firm matches. Rows may omit the clone size; those that give it use once, few, many or a size class.

V gene	clone size	CDR3 length	J gene	D gene	CDR3 protein	CDR3 DNA
TRBV3-1/TRBV3-2	.	14	TRBJ2-7	.	CASSQPGDTYEQYF	TGTGCCAGCAGCCAGCCGGGGGATACCTACGAGCAGTACTTC
TRBV19	.	15	TRBJ2-2	.	CASNTGESHTGELFF	TGTGCCAGTAACACGGGGGAGTCCCACACCGGGGAGCTGTTTTTT
TRBV3-1/TRBV3-2	.	13	TRBJ1-1	.	CASSQSRHTEAFF	TGTGCCAGCAGCCAAAGCAGGCACACTGAAGCTTTCTTT
TRBV10-2	.	18	TRBJ2-5	TRBD2	CASSMGTSGTFTQETQYF	TGCGCCAGCAGTATGGGGACTAGCGGGACCTTCACCCAAGAGACCCAGTACTTC
TRBV4-3	once	16	TRBJ1-2	TRBD1	CASSQDTTGALYGYTF	TGCGCCAGCAGCCAAGACACCACAGGGGCCCTCTATGGCTACACCTTC
TRBV4-1	.	14	TRBJ2-7	.	CASSRLTLVYEQYF	TGCGCCAGCAGCCGATTGACACTGGTCTACGAGCAGTACTTC
TRBV27	.	15	TRBJ2-5	.	CASSFIQGEQETQYF	TGTGCCAGCAGTTTCATACAGGGAGAGCAAGAGACCCAGTACTTC
TRBV28	.	15	TRBJ2-5	TRBD2	CASSLAGGGQETQYF	TGTGCCAGCAGCCTAGCGGGAGGGGGCCAAGAGACCCAGTACTTC
TRBV28	.	16	TRBJ2-1	TRBD1	CASSSPGQGIRSEQFF	TGTGCCAGCAGTTCACCGGGACAGGGCATTAGATCTGAGCAGTTCTTC
TRBV30	.	13	TRBJ1-4	TRBD1	CAWSRDRDEKLFF	TGTGCCTGGTCCCGGGACAGGGATGAAAAACTGTTTTTT
TRBV28	few	17	TRBJ1-2	TRBD1	CASSPRDRDILHYGYTF	TGTGCCAGCAGTCCCCGGGACAGGGATATTTTGCACTATGGCTACACCTTC
TRBV6-2/TRBV6-3	.	20	TRBJ2-2	TRBD2	CASSYPMPASGIRDTGELFF	TGTGCCAGCAGTTACCCCATGCCCGCTAGCGGGATTAGGGACACCGGGGAGCTGTTTTTT
TRBV7-8	.	15	TRBJ1-5	.	CASSGTRANDQPQHF	TGTGCCAGCAGCGGGACAAGGGCCAACGATCAGCCCCAGCATTTT
TRBV7-6	.	17	TRBJ2-5	TRBD2	CASSLDPSGSHQETQYF	TGTGCCAGCAGCTTAGACCCTAGCGGGAGCCACCAAGAGACCCAGTACTTC
TRBV4-1	.	15	TRBJ2-1	TRBD2	CASSQGAGEFNEQFF	TGCGCCAGCAGCCAAGGAGCGGGAGAGTTCAATGAGCAGTTCTTC
TRBV2	.	15	TRBJ2-1	TRBD2	CASPSPSLLASEQFF	TGTGCCAGCCCCTCCCCCTCCTTACTAGCGAGCGAGCAGTTCTTC
TRBV20-1	.	14	TRBJ1-1	.	CSASHLGSTTEAFF	TGCAGTGCTAGTCATTTGGGGAGCACCACTGAAGCTTTCTTT
TRBV10-2	.	16	TRBJ2-7	.	CASSDKGGRSSYEQYF	TGCGCCAGCAGTGATAAGGGGGGGAGGTCCTCCTACGAGCAGTACTTC
TRBV5-1	.	16	TRBJ1-3	TRBD1	CASSESGGYSGNTIYF	TGCGCCAGCAGTGAGTCAGGGGGCTATTCTGGAAACACCATATATTTT
TRBV6-5	few	15	TRBJ1-3	.	CASSLQETSGNTIYF	TGTGCCAGCAGTTTACAGGAGACCTCTGGAAACACCATATATTTT
TRBV7-9	.	18	TRBJ1-1	.	CASSLAMGAAEGDTEAFF	TGTGCCAGCAGCTTAGCGATGGGGGCCGCAGAAGGGGACACTGAAGCTTTCTTT
TRBV6-2/TRBV6-3	.	16	TRBJ2-7	.	CASSYPASGGPYEQYF	TGTGCCAGCAGTTACCCCGCGTCCGGGGGACCTTACGAGCAGTACTTC
TRBV27	.	16	TRBJ1-6	TRBD1	CASSTRTGGNNSPLHF	TGTGCCAGCAGCACACGAACAGGGGGCAACAATTCACCCCTCCACTTT
TRBV30	.	13	TRBJ1-1	.	CAWRTGNWDEAFF	TGTGCCTGGAGAACAGGGAATTGGGATGAAGCTTTCTTT
TRBV3-1/TRBV3-2	once	15	TRBJ2-7	.	CASSQDWTWGDRQYF	TGTGCCAGCAGCCAAGATTGGACTTGGGGGGATCGGCAGTACTTC
TRBV14	once	13	TRBJ2-5	.	CASSQDFRETQYF	TGTGCCAGCAGCCAAGATTTCAGGGAGACCCAGTACTTC
TRBV12-3/TRBV12-4	.	11	TRBJ1-2	.	CASSLRDGYTF	TGTGCCAGCAGTTTGAGGGATGGCTACACCTTC
TRBV19	.	13	TRBJ1-3	TRBD1	CASTTGAGNTIYF	TGTGCCAGTACTACAGGGGCTGGAAACACCATATATTTT
TRBV7-9	.	16	TRBJ2-7	TRBD2	CASSGLAGVRIYEQYF	TGTGCCAGCAGCGGACTAGCGGGAGTTCGGATATACGAGCAGTACTTC
TRBV5-1	.	18	TRBJ1-2	TRBD1	CASSVGYDGQGDSYGYTF	TGCGCCAGCAGCGTAGGCTATGACGGACAGGGGGATTCCTATGGCTACACCTTC
TRBV5-1	.	17	TRBJ2-3	.	CASSLVSGGASTDTQYF	TGCGCCAGCAGCTTGGTCTCTGGCGGGGCTAGCACAGATACGCAGTATTTT
TRBV23-1	.	12	TRBJ1-1	.	CASRRRYTEAFF	TGCGCCAGCCGAAGGAGATACACTGAAGCTTTCTTT
TRBV6-5	.	15	TRBJ1-1	.	CASSYASLVLTEAFF	TGTGCCAGCAGTTACGCCAGTTTGGTTCTCACTGAAGCTTTCTTT
TRBV11-3	once	16	TRBJ2-4	.	CASSLITPEAKNIQYF	TGTGCCAGCAGCTTAATCACACCCGAAGCCAAAAACATTCAGTACTTC
TRBV5-4	.	14	TRBJ2-7	.	CASSTGPAGYEQYF	TGTGCCAGCAGCACGGGACCCGCGGGGTACGAGCAGTACTTC
TRBV4-3	.	14	TRBJ1-6	.	CASSQGTGSLSLHF	TGCGCCAGCAGCCAAGGAACAGGGAGTCTCTCCCTCCACTTT